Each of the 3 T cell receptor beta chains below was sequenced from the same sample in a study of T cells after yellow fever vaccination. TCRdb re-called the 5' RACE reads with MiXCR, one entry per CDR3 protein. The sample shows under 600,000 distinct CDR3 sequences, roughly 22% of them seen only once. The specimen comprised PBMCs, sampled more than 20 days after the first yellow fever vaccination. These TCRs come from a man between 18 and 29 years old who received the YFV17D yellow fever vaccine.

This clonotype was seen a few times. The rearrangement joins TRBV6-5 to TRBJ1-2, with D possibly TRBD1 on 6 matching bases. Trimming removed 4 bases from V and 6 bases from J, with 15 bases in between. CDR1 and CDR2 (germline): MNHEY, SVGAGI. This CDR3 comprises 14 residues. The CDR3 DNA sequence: TGTGCCAGCAGTTCCCTACAGGGATCCCATGGCTACACCTTC. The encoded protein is CASSSLQGSHGYTF.

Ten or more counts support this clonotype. The CDR3 loop is CATSALLADQETQYF. CDR3 nucleotides: TGTGCCACCAGCGCCCTTCTAGCGGACCAAGAGACCCAGTACTTC. The V and J genes are TRBV24-1 and TRBJ2-5, with 7 nucleotides matching TRBD2. This CDR3 is 15 amino acids long. Germline-derived CDR1 and CDR2 are KGHDR and SFDVKD. Trimming cost V 7 bases and J 0 bases; bases outside gene matches: 7.

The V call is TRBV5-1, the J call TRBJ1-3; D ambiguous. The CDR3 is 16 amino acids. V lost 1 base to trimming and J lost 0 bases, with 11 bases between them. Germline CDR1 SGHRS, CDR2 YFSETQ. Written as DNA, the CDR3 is TGCGCCAGCAGCTTGTTTCAGGCCAGCTCTGGAAACACCATATATTTT. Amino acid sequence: CASSLFQASSGNTIYF.